This T cell receptor (beta chain) was recovered during a study of T cells in localized non-small cell lung cancer. General study results and limits: Measurement of T cell clonality placed uninvolved adjacent lung highest, above the level in tumor. The tumor had only one region sequenced, so heterogeneity remains possible. Patients showing higher blood T cell density tended to see longer overall survival. Detection in adjacent lung was observed for a median roughly 62 of the top 100 tumor clones.

The repertoire was sequenced with immunoSEQ multiplex PCR; TCRdb's copy has only in-frame clones and lacks some. The sample shows more than 2,000 clones, 21% of them seen only once. Turning to this clone: Its matching antigen is unknown.

This CDR3 spans 16 amino acids. Germline CDR1 and CDR2: SGHRS and YFSETQ. V lost 0 bases, J lost 5 bases, and 9 bases stayed unmatched. The receptor was isolated from a man aged 35-75 years with stage I lung adenocarcinoma. This sequence joins TRBV5-1 and TRBJ1-1; 8 nucleotides line up with TRBD1. This specimen consisted of lung tumor tissue, obtained before any cancer treatment. The CDR3 DNA reads TGCGCCAGCAGCTTGGGGACAGGGTCCGTCCGGACTGAAGCTTTCTTT. Amino acids: CASSLGTGSVRTEAFF.